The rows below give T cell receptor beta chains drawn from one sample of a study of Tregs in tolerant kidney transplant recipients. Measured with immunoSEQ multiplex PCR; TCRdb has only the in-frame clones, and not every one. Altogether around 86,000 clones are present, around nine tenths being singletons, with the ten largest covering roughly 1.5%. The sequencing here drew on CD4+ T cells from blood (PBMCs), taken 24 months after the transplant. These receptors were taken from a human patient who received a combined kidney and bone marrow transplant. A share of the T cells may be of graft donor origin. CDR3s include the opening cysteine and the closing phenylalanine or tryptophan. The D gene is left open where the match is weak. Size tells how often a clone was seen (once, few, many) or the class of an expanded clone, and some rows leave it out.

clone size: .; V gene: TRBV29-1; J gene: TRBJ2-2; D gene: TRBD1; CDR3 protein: CTAYGTEGLELFF; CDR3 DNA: TGCACCGCCTACGGGACAGAGGGATTGGAGCTGTTTTTT
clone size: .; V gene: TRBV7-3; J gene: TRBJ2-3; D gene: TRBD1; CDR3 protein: CASSRRGPADTQYF; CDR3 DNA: TGTGCCAGCAGCCGTAGGGGGCCGGCAGATACGCAGTATTTT
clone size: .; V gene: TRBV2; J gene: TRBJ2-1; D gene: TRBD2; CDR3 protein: CASSYTSGAYNEQFF; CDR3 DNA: TGTGCCAGCAGTTATACTAGCGGGGCCTACAATGAGCAGTTCTTC
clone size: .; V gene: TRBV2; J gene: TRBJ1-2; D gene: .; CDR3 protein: CASHERRYGYTF; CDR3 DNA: TGTGCCAGCCACGAGCGTAGGTATGGCTACACCTTC
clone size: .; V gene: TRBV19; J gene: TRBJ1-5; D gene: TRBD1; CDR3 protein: CASSLGQGAVQPQHF; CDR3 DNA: TGTGCCAGTAGTCTGGGACAGGGGGCTGTTCAGCCCCAGCATTTT
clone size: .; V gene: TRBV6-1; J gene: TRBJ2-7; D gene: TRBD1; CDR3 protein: CASSDRGSSYEQYF; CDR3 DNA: TGTGCCAGCAGCGACAGGGGCAGCTCCTACGAGCAGTACTTC
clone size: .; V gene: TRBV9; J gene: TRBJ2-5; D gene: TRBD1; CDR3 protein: CASSVGQQETQYF; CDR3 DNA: TGTGCCAGCAGCGTGGGACAGCAAGAGACCCAGTACTTC
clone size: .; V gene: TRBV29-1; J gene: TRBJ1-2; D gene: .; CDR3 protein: CSVDKTNYGYTF; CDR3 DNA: TGTAGCGTGGACAAAACGAACTATGGCTACACCTTC
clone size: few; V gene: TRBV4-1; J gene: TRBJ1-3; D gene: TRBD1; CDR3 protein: CASSHNRGLSTNTIYF; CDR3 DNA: TGCGCCAGCAGCCACAACAGGGGGCTATCGACAAACACCATATATTTT
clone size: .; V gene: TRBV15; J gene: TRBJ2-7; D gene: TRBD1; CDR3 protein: CATSGPKGQGSYEQYF; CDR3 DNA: TGTGCCACCAGCGGCCCTAAGGGACAGGGCTCCTACGAGCAGTACTTC
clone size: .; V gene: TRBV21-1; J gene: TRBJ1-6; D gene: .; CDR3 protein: CASSKEDRGANNSPLHF; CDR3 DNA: TGTGCCAGCAGCAAAGAGGACAGGGGCGCCAATAATTCCCCCCTCCACTTT